These 17 T cell receptor beta chains share one sample of origin, sequenced in a study of cytomegalovirus exposure and HLA in healthy donors. The PCR used 60 Vbeta and 13 Jbeta primers. Assay: immunoSEQ multiplex PCR; the TCRdb copy retains only in-frame clones and omits some. The data contain tens of thousands of clones, 80% to 90% of them singletons. Sequences were obtained from PBMCs. These receptors were collected from a woman between 25 and 40 years old in good health and CMV-seronegative.

This clone turned up a few times. V and J are TRBV7-3 and TRBJ2-1, with 11 bases lining up with TRBD2. After removal of 4 bases from V and 8 bases from J, the junction contained 4 bases not matched to a gene. CDR1 is SGHTA, CDR2 FQGTGA, per germline. The CDR3 totals 14 residues. The CDR3 loop is CASSSWTSGHEQFF. The CDR3 coding sequence is TGTGCCAGCAGCTCCTGGACTAGCGGGCATGAGCAGTTCTTC.

The chain carries TRBV19 and TRBJ2-2, with D maybe TRBD2 (7 bases). Germline V lookup: CDR1 LNHDA, CDR2 SQIVND (reference sequence). V dropped 5 bases and J dropped 1 base, with 26 bases sitting between them. This CDR3 contains 20 residues. In nucleotides, the CDR3 is TGTGCCAGTAGTGTCAGGGGCGTCGGGGGAGGGCCGTGGAACACCGGGGAGCTGTTTTTT. Protein sequence: CASSVRGVGGGPWNTGELFF.

The V call is TRBV5-4, the J call TRBJ2-1, with TRBD2 matching 10 bases. The V segment lost 4 bases and the J segment 9 bases; nucleotides outside the gene matches: 13. CDR1 is SGHNT, CDR2 YYREEE, per germline (reference sequence). The CDR3 sequence is 16 residues long. The CDR3 nucleotides are TGTGCCAGCAGCCCGCCCCCGCTAGCGGGAGTCGGTGAGCAGTTCTTC. Protein: CASSPPPLAGVGEQFF.

The chain couples TRBV11-2 to TRBJ1-1, with TRBD1 as a possible D gene (6 bases). CDR3 length equals 15 residues. Germline CDR1 and CDR2: SGHAT and FQNNGV. Trimming took 3 bases from V and 0 from J, leaving 11 bases between them. Here the CDR3 DNA reads TGTGCCAGCAGCTTGCGCCAGGGGCTGAACACTGAAGCTTTCTTT. Its protein is CASSLRQGLNTEAFF.

The rearrangement uses TRBV27 and TRBJ2-1; D is perhaps TRBD1 (5 bases). The CDR3 is 12 residues long. Trimming cost V 2 bases and J 12 bases, with 11 bases left between them. The germline V gene encodes CDR1 MNHEY and CDR2 SMNVEV (reference sequence). In nucleotides, the CDR3 is TGTGCCAGCAGTTTACAGGGATACTCGCAGTTCTTC. Its translation: CASSLQGYSQFF.

The chain recombines TRBV4-1 with TRBJ1-1; D is undetermined. The V end lost 0 bases, the J end lost 4 bases, and 12 bases lay between the germline ends. The CDR3 is 15 residues long. Germline V gene data show CDR1 as MGHRA and CDR2 as YSYEKL. CDR3 region: CASSQDLVASTEAFF. The CDR3 nucleotides are TGCGCCAGCAGCCAAGATCTAGTAGCCAGCACTGAAGCTTTCTTT.

The gene calls are TRBV5-1 and TRBJ2-6; 8 bases fit TRBD2. The CDR3 contains 16 residues. The V segment lost 4 bases and the J segment 0 bases; nucleotides outside the gene matches: 3. Germline-derived CDR1 and CDR2 are SGHRS and YFSETQ. CDR3 amino acids: CASSAAGASGANVLTF. CDR3 nucleotides: TGCGCCAGCAGCGCAGCGGGGGCCTCTGGGGCCAACGTCCTGACTTTC.

A few counts support this clone. CDR3 DNA sequence: TGTGCCAGCCTAAAGGCGCTAGCCGGAACCGGGGAGCTGTTTTTT. Residues: CASLKALAGTGELFF. V usage is TRBV28 and J usage is TRBJ2-2, with TRBD2 as a possible D gene (5 bases). The CDR3 covers 15 residues. The V gene lost 8 bases and the J gene lost 5 bases, with 18 bases spanning the gap. Germline assignment: CDR1 MDHEN and CDR2 SYDVKM.

CDR3 amino acids: CASRPGQGGTIYF. The CDR3 nucleotides read TGTGCCAGTAGGCCGGGACAGGGAGGCACCATATATTTT. The chain employs TRBV19 and TRBJ1-3; 9 bases line up with TRBD1. The CDR3 runs 13 residues. V lost 6 bases, J lost 9 bases, and 6 bases stayed unmatched. From germline, CDR1 is LNHDA and CDR2 SQIVND (reference sequence).

The V call is TRBV5-5, the J call TRBJ2-5; the D is unclear. CDR1 is SGHKS, CDR2 YYEKEE, per germline (reference sequence). V lost 0 bases and J 2 bases, leaving 8 bases between the germline ends. This CDR3 contains 14 residues. The CDR3 sequence is CASSLGWPQETQYF. The CDR3 nucleotides are TGTGCCAGCAGCTTGGGTTGGCCACAAGAGACCCAGTACTTC.

V is TRBV5-1 and J is TRBJ2-5; 8 bases match TRBD1. The length of the CDR3 is 15 residues. CDR1 is SGHRS, CDR2 YFSETQ, per germline. V lost 4 bases to trimming and J lost 4 bases; unmatched junction nucleotides: 9. The CDR3 protein is CASSPDPGQVETQYF. The CDR3 bases are TGCGCCAGCAGCCCTGACCCGGGACAGGTAGAGACCCAGTACTTC.

CDR3 coding DNA: TGTGCCATCAACGAATACGGACTAGCGGGAGGTTCAGATACGCAGTATTTT. Protein product: CAINEYGLAGGSDTQYF. The J gene is TRBJ2-3, the V gene TRBV10-3; 14 bases match TRBD2. This CDR3 comprises 17 residues. Germline assignment: CDR1 ENHRY and CDR2 SYGVKD. Trimming cost V 7 bases and J 4 bases; bases outside gene matches: 10.

The V and J genes are TRBV6-5 and TRBJ2-1; TRBD1 is a possible D gene (6 bases). The V end was cut by 0 bases, the J end by 0 bases, with 9 bases between. Germline CDR1 is MNHEY and CDR2 is SVGAGI. The CDR3 length is 16 residues. The CDR3 nucleotides read TGTGCCAGCAGTTACTCGACAGGACTCTCCTACAATGAGCAGTTCTTC. Translating gives CASSYSTGLSYNEQFF.

The chain links TRBV6-5 to TRBJ1-3; D may be TRBD1 (5 bases). The CDR3 consists of 14 residues. Deletions cut 5 bases from V and 3 bases from J, with 11 bases between. Germline lookup yields CDR1 MNHEY and CDR2 SVGAGI. The CDR3 here is CASSRDFDGNTIYF. The CDR3 coding sequence is TGTGCCAGCAGTCGGGACTTTGATGGAAACACCATATATTTT.

The V and J genes are TRBV18 and TRBJ1-5; no clear D gene. V was trimmed by 2 bases and J by 6 bases, leaving 11 bases between them. CDR3 size: 14 residues. Germline V gene lookup returns CDR1 KGHSH and CDR2 LQKENI. The CDR3 is CASSPYGGSQPQHF. As DNA, the CDR3 is TGTGCCAGCTCACCATACGGAGGGAGTCAGCCCCAGCATTTT.

This chain connects TRBV10-3 to TRBJ2-2; D is possibly TRBD2 (5 bases). From germline, CDR1 is ENHRY and CDR2 SYGVKD. The CDR3 totals 15 residues. V lost 3 bases and J 4 bases, leaving 12 bases between the germline ends. The CDR3 loop reads CAISDTRATTGELFF. DNA for the CDR3: TGTGCCATCAGTGACACTAGAGCCACCACCGGGGAGCTGTTTTTT.

The genes are TRBV6-1 and TRBJ2-3, with D possibly TRBD2 on 5 matching bases. This CDR3 is built from 14 residues. Trimming stripped 7 bases from V and 0 bases from J, with 11 bases between. The germline V gene has CDR1 MNHNS and CDR2 SASEGT. The CDR3 is CASKPSGSTDTQYF. The CDR3, as DNA: TGTGCCAGCAAACCCAGCGGTAGCACAGATACGCAGTATTTT.